The T cell receptor beta chain under discussion was sequenced for a study of CD8 T cells in Susac syndrome. The study's findings and limits: TCR sequencing and HLA analysis covered a relatively small number of individuals.

Multiple sclerosis controls were treatment-naive patients with stable or active relapsing-remitting disease. Both CD4+ and CD8+ T cells were negatively isolated, and TEMRA cells underwent FACS enrichment. As for this clonotype: Its antigen is unidentified.

The CDR3 has 12 residues. CDR1 and CDR2 from the germline V gene are SGHNT and YYREEE (reference sequence). V was trimmed by 0 bases and J by 5 bases, leaving 6 bases between them. The RNA, about 0.5 to 1 ug, was put through reverse transcription using random hexamers. Amplification of TCR beta CDR3 used immunoSEQ multiplex PCR across 54 Vbeta and 13 Jbeta. Each CDR3 protein is one row after TCRdb ran MiXCR on the immunoSEQ multiplex PCR reads. The sample shows some 200,000 distinct CDR3 sequences, more than 90% of them seen only once. The material sequenced was CD4+ T cells from PBMCs. The TCR sequence derives from a human donor with multiple sclerosis. The gene calls are TRBV5-4 and TRBJ2-7; D ambiguous. The CDR3 region has the DNA TGTGCCAGCAGCTTGGCTAGTCACGAGCAGTACTTC. The encoded protein is CASSLASHEQYF.